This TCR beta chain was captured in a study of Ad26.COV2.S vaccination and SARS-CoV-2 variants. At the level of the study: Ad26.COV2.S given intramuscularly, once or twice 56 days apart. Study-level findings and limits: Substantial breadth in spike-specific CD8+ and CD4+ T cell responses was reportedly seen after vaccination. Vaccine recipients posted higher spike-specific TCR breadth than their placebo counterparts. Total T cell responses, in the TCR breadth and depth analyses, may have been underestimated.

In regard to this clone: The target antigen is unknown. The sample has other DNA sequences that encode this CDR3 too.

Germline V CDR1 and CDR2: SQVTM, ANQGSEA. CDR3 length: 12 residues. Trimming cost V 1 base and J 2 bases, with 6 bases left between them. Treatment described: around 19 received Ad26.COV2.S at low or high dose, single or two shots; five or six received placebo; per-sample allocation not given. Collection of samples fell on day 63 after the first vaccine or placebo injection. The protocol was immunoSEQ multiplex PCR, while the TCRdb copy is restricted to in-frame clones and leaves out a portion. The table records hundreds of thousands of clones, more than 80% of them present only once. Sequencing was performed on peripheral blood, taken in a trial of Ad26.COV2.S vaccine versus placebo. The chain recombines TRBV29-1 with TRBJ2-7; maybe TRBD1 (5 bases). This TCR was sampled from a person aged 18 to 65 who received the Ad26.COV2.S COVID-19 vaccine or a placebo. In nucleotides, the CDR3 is TGCAGCGTTGAAGCGGACACCTACGAGCAGTACTTC. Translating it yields CSVEADTYEQYF.